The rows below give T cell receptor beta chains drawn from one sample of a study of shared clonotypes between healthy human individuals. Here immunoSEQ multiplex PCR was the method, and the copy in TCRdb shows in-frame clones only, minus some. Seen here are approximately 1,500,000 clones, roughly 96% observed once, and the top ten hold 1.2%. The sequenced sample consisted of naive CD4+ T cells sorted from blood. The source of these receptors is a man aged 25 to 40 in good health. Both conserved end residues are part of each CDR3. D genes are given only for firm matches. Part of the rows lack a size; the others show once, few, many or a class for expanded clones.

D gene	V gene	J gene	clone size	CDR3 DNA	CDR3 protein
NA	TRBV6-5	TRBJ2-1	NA	TGTGCCAGCAGTTACTCGAAAGGAGGGCCGAGGAATGAGCAGTTCTTC	CASSYSKGGPRNEQFF
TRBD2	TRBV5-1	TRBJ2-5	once	TGCGCCAGCAGCTTGCGGGAGCGGGGACAAGAGACCCAGTACTTC	CASSLRERGQETQYF
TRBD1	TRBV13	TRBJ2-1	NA	TGTGCCAGCAGCTTGAACAGGGGGCCGGGGGATGAGCAGTTCTTC	CASSLNRGPGDEQFF
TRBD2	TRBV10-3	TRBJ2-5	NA	TGTGCCTTACGTATGGGCCAGCGGGAACAAGAGACCCAGTACTTC	CALRMGQREQETQYF
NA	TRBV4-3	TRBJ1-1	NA	TGCGCCAGCAGCCAAGTGCAGTACACTGAAGCTTTCTTT	CASSQVQYTEAFF
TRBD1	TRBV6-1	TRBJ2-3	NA	TGTGCCAGCAGGGGGGACAGGACAGATACGCAGTATTTT	CASRGDRTDTQYF
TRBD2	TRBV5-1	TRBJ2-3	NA	TGCGCCAGCAGCTTGGAGACTAGCGCCATAGCTGGGCAGTATTTT	CASSLETSAIAGQYF
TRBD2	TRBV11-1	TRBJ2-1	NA	TGTGCCAGCAGCGATAGCGGGGGGCTCAACAATGAGCAGTTCTTC	CASSDSGGLNNEQFF
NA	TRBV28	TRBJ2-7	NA	TGTGCCAGCAGCTCAACGGGGCAGGCGCACGAGCAGTACTTC	CASSSTGQAHEQYF
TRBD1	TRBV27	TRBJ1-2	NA	TGTGCCAGCGGGCCCCCGACAGGGATGCGCCGGGGCTACACCTTC	CASGPPTGMRRGYTF
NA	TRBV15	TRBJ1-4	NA	TGTGCCACCAGCAGAGAATATCGGGGTGGGGAAAAACTGTTTTTT	CATSREYRGGEKLFF
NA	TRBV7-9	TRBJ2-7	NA	TGTGCCAGCGAGCGAGGGGCTTCCTACGAGCAGTACTTC	CASERGASYEQYF
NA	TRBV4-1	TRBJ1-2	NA	TGCGCCAGCAGCCAAGGGCAGGGCTATGGCTACACCTTC	CASSQGQGYGYTF
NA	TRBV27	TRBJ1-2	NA	TGTGCCAGCAGTTTCCCAGAAAACTATGGCTACACCTTC	CASSFPENYGYTF
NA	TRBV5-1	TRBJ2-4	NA	TGCGCCAGCAGCTTGACGGGACGGCTAAGCATTCAGTACTTC	CASSLTGRLSIQYF
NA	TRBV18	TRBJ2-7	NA	TGTGCCAGCTCCTACGGTCTAAGTTACGAGCAGTACTTC	CASSYGLSYEQYF
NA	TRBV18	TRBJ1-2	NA	TGTGCCAGCTCACAGACCGGCCAGGCAGAAGGCTACACCTTC	CASSQTGQAEGYTF
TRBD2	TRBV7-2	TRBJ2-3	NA	TGTGCCAGCAGCTCTCGGACTAGCGGGAGCCCAGATACGCAGTATTTT	CASSSRTSGSPDTQYF
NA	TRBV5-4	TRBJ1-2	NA	TGTGCCAGCAGCTTGGCAGGACCCCTCGGCTATGGCTACACCTTC	CASSLAGPLGYGYTF
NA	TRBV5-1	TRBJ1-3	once	TGCGCCAGCAGCTTGGTGGGGAGCTCTGGAAACACCATATATTTT	CASSLVGSSGNTIYF
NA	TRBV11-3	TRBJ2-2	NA	TGTGCCAGCAGCCGGTACAGCGGGGAGCTGTTTTTT	CASSRYSGELFF
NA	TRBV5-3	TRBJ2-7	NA	TGTGCCAGAAGCTTGGCACCCGGGGACGAGCAGGGGAGGAACTACGAGCAGTACTTC	CARSLAPGDEQGRNYEQYF
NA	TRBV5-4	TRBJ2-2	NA	TGTGCCAGCAGCCCTCAGGGGAACACCGGGGAGCTGTTTTTT	CASSPQGNTGELFF
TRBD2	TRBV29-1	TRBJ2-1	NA	TGCAGCGTGAGCGGGAGGGCTTTGGATGAGCAGTTCTTC	CSVSGRALDEQFF
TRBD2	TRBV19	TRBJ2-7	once	TGTGCCAGTAGTATAGCTAGCGGGAGAGTGTACGAGCAGTACTTC	CASSIASGRVYEQYF
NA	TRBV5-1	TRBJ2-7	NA	TGCGCCAGCGGTACAGGGACCTACGAGCAGTACTTC	CASGTGTYEQYF
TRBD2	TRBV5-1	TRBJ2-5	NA	TGCGCCAGCAGCACTATGACTAGCGGGAGCGAGACCCAGTACTTC	CASSTMTSGSETQYF
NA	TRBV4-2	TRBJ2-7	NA	TGTGCCAGCAGCCAAGATCTCCGGGACTCCTCCTACGAGCAGTACTTC	CASSQDLRDSSYEQYF
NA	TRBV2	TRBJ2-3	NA	TGTGCCAGCGCCCGGGTGGCGGATACGCAGTATTTT	CASARVADTQYF
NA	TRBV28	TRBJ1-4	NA	TGTGCCAGCAGTTTAAGGGACGGATATGAAAAACTGTTTTTT	CASSLRDGYEKLFF
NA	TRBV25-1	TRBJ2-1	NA	TGTGCCAGCAGTGAAGGGGGGCACAATGAGCAGTTCTTC	CASSEGGHNEQFF
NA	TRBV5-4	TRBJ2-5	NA	TGTGCCAGCAGCCCGGCCGTTAGCGGAAAAAAAGAGACCCAGTACTTC	CASSPAVSGKKETQYF
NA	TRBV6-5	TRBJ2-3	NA	TGTGCCACCCGGCGGGCAGATACGCAGTATTTT	CATRRADTQYF
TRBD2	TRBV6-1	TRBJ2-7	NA	TGTGCCAGCAGTGAAGCGATAATAGCGGGAGTATCTTACGAGCAGTACTTC	CASSEAIIAGVSYEQYF
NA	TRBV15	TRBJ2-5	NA	TGTGCCACCAGCAGAGAGGCGACGGGGGTAGAGACCCAGTACTTC	CATSREATGVETQYF
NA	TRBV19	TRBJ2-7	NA	TGTGCCAGTAGTATTAGAGTCTCAGCCTCCTACGAGCAGTACTTC	CASSIRVSASYEQYF
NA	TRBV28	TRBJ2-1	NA	TGTGCCAGCAGTTTATTGGCTATTAATGAGCAGTTCTTC	CASSLLAINEQFF
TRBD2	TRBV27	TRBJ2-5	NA	TGTGCCAGCAGCAATAGCGGGAGGGCCTTCCAAGAGACCCAGTACTTC	CASSNSGRAFQETQYF